This T cell receptor beta chain was recorded in a study of patients and donors after allogeneic stem cell transplantation. Germline lookup yields CDR1 SGHTS and CDR2 YDEGEE. CDR3 length equals 14 residues. Trimming pared 2 bases from V and 7 bases from J, leaving 10 bases between. Via MiXCR, TCRdb re-called the RT-PCR reads, giving one row per CDR3 protein. The sample records about 200,000 distinct CDR3 sequences, 41% being singletons. V usage is TRBV5-8 and J usage is TRBJ1-6, with D maybe TRBD1 (6 bases). The sample was blood, either unsorted or a sorted T cell fraction (not recorded which). The clonotype was recovered from a human donor who was either an allogeneic HSCT recipient or a stem cell or donor lymphocyte infusion donor (not recorded which). It is not recorded whose cells these are; they may come from a transplant donor. Here the CDR3 DNA reads TGTGCCAGCAGCTTCAGGGGCCGGAATTCACCCCTCCACTTT. Translation: CASSFRGRNSPLHF.